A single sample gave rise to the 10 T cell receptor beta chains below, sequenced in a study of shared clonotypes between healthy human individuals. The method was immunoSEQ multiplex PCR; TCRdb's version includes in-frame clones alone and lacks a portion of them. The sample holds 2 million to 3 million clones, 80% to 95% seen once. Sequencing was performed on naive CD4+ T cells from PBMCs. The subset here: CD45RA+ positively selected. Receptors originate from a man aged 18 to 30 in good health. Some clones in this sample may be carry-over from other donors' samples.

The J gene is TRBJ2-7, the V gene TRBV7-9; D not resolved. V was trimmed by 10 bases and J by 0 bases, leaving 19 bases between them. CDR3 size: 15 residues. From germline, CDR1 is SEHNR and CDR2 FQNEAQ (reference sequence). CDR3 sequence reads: CAINLLGSSSYEQYF. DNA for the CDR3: TGTGCCATCAATCTCCTGGGGTCGAGCTCCTACGAGCAGTACTTC.

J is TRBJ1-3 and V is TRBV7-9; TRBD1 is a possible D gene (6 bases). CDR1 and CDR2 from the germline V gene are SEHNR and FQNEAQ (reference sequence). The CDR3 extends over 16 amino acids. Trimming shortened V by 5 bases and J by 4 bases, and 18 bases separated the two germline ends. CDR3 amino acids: CASSRPTEGDGNTIYF. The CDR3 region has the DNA TGTGCCAGCAGCCGGCCTACGGAGGGGGACGGAAACACCATATATTTT.

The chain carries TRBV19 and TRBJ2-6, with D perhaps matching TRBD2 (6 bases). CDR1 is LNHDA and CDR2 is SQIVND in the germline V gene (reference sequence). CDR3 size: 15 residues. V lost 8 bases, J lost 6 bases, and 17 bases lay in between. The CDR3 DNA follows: TGTGCCAGTGGCCTGGGACTCGGGGAGGCCAACGTCCTGACTTTC. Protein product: CASGLGLGEANVLTF.

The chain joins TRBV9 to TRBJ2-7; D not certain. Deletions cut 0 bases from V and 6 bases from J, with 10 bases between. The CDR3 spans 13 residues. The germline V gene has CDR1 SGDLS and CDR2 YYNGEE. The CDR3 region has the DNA TGTGCCAGCAGCGTAGCCCCCCGTGTCGAGCAGTACTTC. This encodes CASSVAPRVEQYF.

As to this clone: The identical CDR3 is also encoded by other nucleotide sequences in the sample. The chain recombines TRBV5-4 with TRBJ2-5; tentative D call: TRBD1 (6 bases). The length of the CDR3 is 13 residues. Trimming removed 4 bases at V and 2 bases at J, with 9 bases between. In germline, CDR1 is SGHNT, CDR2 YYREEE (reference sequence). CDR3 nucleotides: TGTGCCAGCAGCCGGGACACTCAAGAGACCCAGTACTTC. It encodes CASSRDTQETQYF.

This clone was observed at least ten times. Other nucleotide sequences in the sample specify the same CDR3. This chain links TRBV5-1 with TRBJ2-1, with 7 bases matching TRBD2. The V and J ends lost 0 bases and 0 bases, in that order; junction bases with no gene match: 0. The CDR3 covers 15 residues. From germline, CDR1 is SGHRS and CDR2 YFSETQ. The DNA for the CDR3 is TGCGCCAGCAGCTTGGGCGGGAGCTCCTACAATGAGCAGTTCTTC. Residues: CASSLGGSSYNEQFF.

The CDR3 DNA reads as TGTGCCAGCAGCTCCACAGGGACAGGGGATCGCCGAAGTACCTTC. Residues: CASSSTGTGDRRSTF. The chain uses TRBV6-5 and TRBJ1-2, with TRBD1 matching 10 bases. V was clipped by 6 bases and J by 14 bases; unmatched bases: 18. CDR1 MNHEY and CDR2 SVGAGI come from the germline V gene. The CDR3 consists of 15 residues.

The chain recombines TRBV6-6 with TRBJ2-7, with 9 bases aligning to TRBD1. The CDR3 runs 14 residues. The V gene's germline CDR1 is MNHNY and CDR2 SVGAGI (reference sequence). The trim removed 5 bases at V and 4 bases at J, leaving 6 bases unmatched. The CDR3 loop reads CASSDPGQGYEQYF. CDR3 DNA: TGTGCCAGCAGTGACCCGGGACAGGGATACGAGCAGTACTTC.

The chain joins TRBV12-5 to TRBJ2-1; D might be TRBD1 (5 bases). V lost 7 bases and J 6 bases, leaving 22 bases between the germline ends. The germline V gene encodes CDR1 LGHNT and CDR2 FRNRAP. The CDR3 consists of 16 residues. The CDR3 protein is CASAAPRDRIRNEQFF. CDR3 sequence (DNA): TGTGCTAGTGCCGCCCCCAGAGACAGAATCCGCAATGAGCAGTTCTTC.

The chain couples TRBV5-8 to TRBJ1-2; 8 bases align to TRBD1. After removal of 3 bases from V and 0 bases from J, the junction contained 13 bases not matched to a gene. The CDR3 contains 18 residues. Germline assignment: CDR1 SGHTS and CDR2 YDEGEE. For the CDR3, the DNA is TGTGCCAGCAGCTCTAGAACAGCGGGACAGGTTGCTAACTATGGCTACACCTTC. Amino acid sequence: CASSSRTAGQVANYGYTF.